This T cell receptor beta chain came from a study of molecular identifiers for immune sequencing clone quantification. In the study overall: In replicates, RNA taken from roughly 18,000 or 92,000 naive CD8 cells was divided five ways, and four portions underwent sequencing. Study-wide points: It was shown that clones above 20 RNA copies held over 98% of effector molecules, but under 1% in naive cells.

Using a CD8+CD4-CCR7+CD45RA+ phenotype, naive CD8 T cells were sorted. Of note for this clonotype: Its target is unknown.

The authors built bulk TCR libraries by previously described methods with listed TCR primers. TCRdb itself ran the PCR reads through MiXCR, one entry per CDR3 protein. The table includes nearly 650,000 distinct CDR3 sequences, 25% detected once. V was clipped by 4 bases and J by 5 bases, with 10 bases between them. The germline gives CDR1 MRHNA, CDR2 SNTAGT. The CDR3 contains 13 residues. This sequence originates from a human donor in good health. Some libraries in this study had Jurkat cell RNA spiked in. Source material: naive CD8+ T cells from blood, with Jurkat cell RNA spiked in. The subset is: FACS-sorted CD8+CD4-CCR7+CD45RA+ naive T cells. The chain has TRBV6-4 and TRBJ2-3, with a possible D match to TRBD1 (6 bases). CDR3 loop: CASSGGPIDTQYF. Here the CDR3 DNA reads TGTGCCAGCAGTGGGGGGCCCATAGATACGCAGTATTTT.